These 26 T cell receptor beta chains came from one sample sequenced in a study of CXCR3-negative and CXCR3-positive naive CD8 T cells. Preparation of TRB cDNA libraries relied on 5' RACE carrying UMI labels. TCRdb re-called the 5' RACE reads and shows each CDR3 protein once, DNA omitted. The sample totals 100,000 to 150,000 distinct CDR3 sequences. These receptors lack a known antigen. Study observations and caveats: Researchers report that CXCR3-positive naive cells carry more hydrophobic TRB CDR3s than CXCR3-negative naive cells.

Sequencing input: naive CXCR3+ CD8+ T cells from blood. Noted subset: CD45RO-CCR7+CD27+CD95- naive CD8+ T cells expressing CXCR3 (TNR3+). The receptors come from a human donor in good health. Some clones in this sample may be carry-over from other donors' samples.

V gene TRBV2 combines with J gene TRBJ2-1; TCRdb lists TRBD1, though no DNA is available to test this call. CDR3 length: 11 amino acids. The germline V gene encodes CDR1 SNHLY and CDR2 FYNNEI. CDR3 residues: CASSGGSEQFF. Filled out from reference TRBV2 and TRBJ2-1, the complete variable domain reads EPEVTQTPSHQVTQMGQEVILRCVPISNHLYFYWYRQILGQKVEFLVSFYNNEISEKSEIFDDQFSVERPDGSNFTLKIRSTKLEDSAMYFCASSGGSEQFFGPGTRLTVL.

J is TRBJ2-5 and V is TRBV12-3 or TRBV12-4; without DNA, the TCRdb call of TRBD2 cannot be checked. This CDR3 comprises 15 residues. The CDR3 here is CASSLLAGVQETQYF.

The rearrangement uses TRBV28 and TRBJ2-1. From germline, CDR1 is MDHEN and CDR2 SYDVKM. CDR3 length: 14 amino acids. The CDR3 here is CASMAGGSYNEQFF.

V usage is TRBV28 and J usage is TRBJ1-5; TCRdb indicates TRBD1, and absent DNA this call remains unverified. The CDR3 has 12 residues. Germline values: CDR1 MDHEN, CDR2 SYDVKM. The CDR3 protein is CATDRRGQPQHF.

The chain joins TRBV6-5 to TRBJ2-7; TCRdb calls TRBD1, which cannot be checked without DNA. Germline-derived CDR1 and CDR2 are MNHEY and SVGAGI. This CDR3 spans 14 amino acids. CDR3: CASSYGGGEYEQYF.

This chain uses TRBV28 with TRBJ2-1; the D call from TCRdb, TRBD1, cannot be confirmed without DNA. This CDR3 is 13 amino acids long. CDR1 MDHEN and CDR2 SYDVKM come from the germline V gene. The CDR3 sequence: CASSPREYNEQFF.

V is TRBV6-5 and J is TRBJ1-2. This CDR3 is built from 11 residues. Germline lookup yields CDR1 MNHEY and CDR2 SVGAGI. The CDR3 loop reads CASRNLDGYTF.

The chain joins TRBV11-2 to TRBJ2-2; TCRdb gives TRBD1 as the D gene, but with no DNA this cannot be confirmed. This CDR3 is built from 16 residues. Per the germline V gene, CDR1 is SGHAT and CDR2 is FQNNGV. CDR3 sequence: CASSFVGQGNTGELFF.

The V call is TRBV20-1, the J call TRBJ1-4; TCRdb gives TRBD1 as the D gene, but with no DNA this cannot be confirmed. Germline values: CDR1 DFQATT, CDR2 SNEGSKA (reference sequence). The CDR3 sequence is 14 residues long. CDR3 sequence: CSARVDRNNEKLFF.

The chain carries TRBV5-5 and TRBJ2-1; TCRdb proposes TRBD1, but this gene call is untestable without DNA. The CDR3 length is 16 residues. Germline values: CDR1 SGHKS, CDR2 YYEKEE (reference sequence). CDR3: CASSRTGASSYNEQFF.

The chain uses TRBV5-1 and TRBJ2-5; the D call from TCRdb, TRBD1, cannot be confirmed without DNA. Germline loops: CDR1 SGHRS, CDR2 YFSETQ. This CDR3 has 15 residues. CDR3 region: CASSLGGGVGETQYF.

The chain links TRBV19 to TRBJ1-1; TCRdb picks TRBD1, but there is no DNA to check that call. This CDR3 is 15 amino acids long. Germline CDR1 and CDR2: LNHDA and SQIVND (reference sequence). The CDR3: CASSMRDIMNTEAFF.

V gene TRBV6-5 combines with J gene TRBJ1-2. Germline loops: CDR1 MNHEY, CDR2 SVGAGI. The CDR3 covers 11 residues. CDR3 residues: CATGTPYGYTF.

The J gene is TRBJ2-5, the V gene TRBV7-9. CDR1 is SEHNR and CDR2 is FQNEAQ in the germline V gene (reference sequence). This CDR3 comprises 14 residues. The CDR3 reads CASSHELAFGTQYF.

The rearrangement uses TRBV5-8 and TRBJ1-5. The CDR3 runs 11 residues. The germline CDR1 and CDR2 sequences are SGHTS and YDEGEE. CDR3 in amino acids: CASSPYQPQHF. Drawing the rest from reference TRBV5-8 and TRBJ1-5, the complete variable domain is EAGVTQSPTHLIKTRGQQATLRCSPISGHTSVYWYQQALGLGLQFLLWYDEGEERNRGNFPPRFSGRQFPNYSSELNVNALELEDSALYLCASSPYQPQHFGDGTRLSIL.

The rearrangement uses TRBV7-9 and TRBJ1-2; TCRdb designates TRBD1, a call that cannot be tested without DNA. Per the germline V gene, CDR1 is SEHNR and CDR2 is FQNEAQ (reference sequence). This CDR3 region has 11 residues. This chain's CDR3 is CASSSGTGDTF.

This sequence joins TRBV27 and TRBJ2-1; without DNA, the TCRdb call of TRBD2 cannot be checked. Germline V gene sequence: CDR1 MNHEY, CDR2 SMNVEV (reference sequence). CDR3 length: 12 residues. CDR3 in amino acids: CASSRSGGEQFF.

V usage is TRBV12-3 or TRBV12-4 and J usage is TRBJ2-6; with no DNA, the TCRdb D assignment of TRBD1 cannot be verified. The CDR3 covers 18 residues. CDR3 sequence: CASSEKDRVFFGANVLTF.

V usage is TRBV5-6 and J usage is TRBJ2-5. CDR3 length: 15 residues. Germline CDR1 and CDR2: SGHDT and YYEEEE. The CDR3 loop reads CASSLAQLTQENQYF. Drawing the rest from reference TRBV5-6 and TRBJ2-5, the complete variable domain is DAGVTQSPTHLIKTRGQQVTLRCSPKSGHDTVSWYQQALGQGPQFIFQYYEEEERQRGNFPDRFSGHQFPNYSSELNVNALLLGDSALYLCASSLAQLTQENQYFGPGTRLLVL.

V usage is TRBV27 and J usage is TRBJ2-7; the D call from TCRdb, TRBD1, cannot be confirmed without DNA. Germline loops: CDR1 MNHEY, CDR2 SMNVEV (reference sequence). The CDR3 has 13 amino acids. CDR3 sequence reads: CASRHRGRYEQYF.

This chain uses TRBV12-3 or TRBV12-4 with TRBJ1-1; TCRdb picks TRBD1, but there is no DNA to check that call. This CDR3 spans 12 amino acids. The CDR3: CAGWGQNTEAFF.

The chain recombines TRBV9 with TRBJ1-2. The germline V gene has CDR1 SGDLS and CDR2 YYNGEE. The CDR3 extends over 12 amino acids. The CDR3: CASSVGGEGYTF.

The chain uses TRBV5-1 and TRBJ2-1; TCRdb returns TRBD1, unconfirmable since there is no DNA. This CDR3 has 14 residues. CDR1 is SGHRS and CDR2 is YFSETQ in the germline V gene. CDR3: CASSPTGANNEQFF.

This chain connects TRBV27 to TRBJ2-1. Per the germline V gene, CDR1 is MNHEY and CDR2 is SMNVEV (reference sequence). The CDR3 is 13 residues long. The CDR3: CASSLSKYNEQFF.

This chain joins TRBV9 and TRBJ1-1; the TCRdb call, TRBD1, lacks DNA for checking. The CDR3 has 13 residues. In germline, CDR1 is SGDLS, CDR2 YYNGEE. The CDR3 loop is CASSVVNGAETFF.

This rearrangement joins TRBV20-1 to TRBJ2-1; lacking DNA, the TRBD1 call made by TCRdb goes unchecked. From germline, CDR1 is DFQATT and CDR2 SNEGSKA (reference sequence). The CDR3 has 15 residues. The CDR3 reads CSARDALGGGLEQFF.